Shown below are 13 T cell receptor beta chains from a single sample sequenced in a study of cytomegalovirus exposure and HLA in healthy donors. With 60 Vbeta and 13 Jbeta primers, the PCR was carried out. Libraries were prepared by immunoSEQ multiplex PCR; TCRdb keeps only in-frame clonotypes and omits some of them. The table shows roughly 58,000 clones, with over 70% occurring only once. The sequencing input was PBMCs. The receptors were gathered from a woman aged 40 to 50 in good health and CMV-seronegative.

The chain carries TRBV6-5 and TRBJ1-1; D call uncertain. V lost 0 bases and J 3 bases, leaving 5 bases between the germline ends. The germline CDR1 and CDR2 sequences are MNHEY and SVGAGI. CDR3 length: 13 residues. CDR3 DNA sequence: TGTGCCAGCAGTTACTCTCAGTACACTGAAGCTTTCTTT. As protein: CASSYSQYTEAFF.

This clone was observed once. The chain employs TRBV10-3 and TRBJ1-5; 9 positions agree with TRBD1. The trim removed 3 bases at V and 5 bases at J, leaving 2 bases unmatched. Germline V lookup: CDR1 ENHRY, CDR2 SYGVKD. This CDR3 contains 14 residues. CDR3 amino acids: CAISEGQGYQPQHF. CDR3 nucleotides: TGTGCCATCAGTGAAGGACAGGGGTATCAGCCCCAGCATTTT.

The chain combines TRBV30 with TRBJ2-7; 8 nucleotides agree with TRBD2. The ends lost 3 bases at V and 3 bases at J; junction bases unmatched: 4. CDR3 length: 13 amino acids. CDR1 and CDR2 (germline): GTSNPN, SVGIG (reference sequence). Written as DNA, the CDR3 is TGTGCCTGGAGCTTAGCGGGGAGCTACGAGCAGTACTTC. The encoded protein is CAWSLAGSYEQYF.

This chain connects TRBV25-1 to TRBJ1-2; 9 bases line up with TRBD1. CDR3 length equals 13 residues. From germline, CDR1 is MGHDK and CDR2 SYGVNS. The trim removed 4 bases at V and 8 bases at J, leaving 5 bases unmatched. For the CDR3, the DNA is TGTGCCAGCAGTGGGGACAGGGCTGGCGGCTACACCTTC. It codes for CASSGDRAGGYTF.

This chain joins TRBV29-1 and TRBJ1-1, with D possibly TRBD1 on 6 matching bases. The CDR3 spans 13 residues. The V gene lost 5 bases and the J gene lost 5 bases, with 15 bases spanning the gap. Germline V gene lookup returns CDR1 SQVTM and CDR2 ANQGSEA. The CDR3 sequence: CSVNTGSGTEAFF. CDR3 in DNA: TGCAGCGTTAATACAGGGTCAGGAACTGAAGCTTTCTTT.

The chain joins TRBV2 to TRBJ1-2, with a possible D match to TRBD1 (6 bases). V was clipped by 2 bases and J by 4 bases, with 14 bases between them. Germline CDR1 SNHLY, CDR2 FYNNEI. CDR3 length equals 15 residues. CDR3 coding DNA: TGTGCCAGCAGTGAATCCAGGGACACCATCTATGGCTACACCTTC. It yields the protein CASSESRDTIYGYTF.

This clone occurred a few times. The chain links TRBV7-3 to TRBJ2-3, with D possibly TRBD1 on 5 matching bases. The CDR3 has 15 residues. V was shortened by 2 bases and J by 2 bases, with 11 bases between the two germline ends. Germline CDR1 is SGHTA and CDR2 is FQGTGA. The CDR3 here is CASSLLAGLTDTQYF. DNA for the CDR3: TGTGCCAGCAGCTTATTGGCAGGGCTCACAGATACGCAGTATTTT.

The chain is built from TRBV6-6 and TRBJ2-1; 8 bases fit TRBD1. The CDR3 spans 16 residues. Losses at the gene ends were 4 bases for V and 2 bases for J; bases not matched to a gene: 7. Germline V gene sequence: CDR1 MNHNY, CDR2 SVGAGI (reference sequence). This CDR3 reads CASSSGDRPPYNEQFF. For the CDR3, the DNA is TGTGCCAGCAGTTCCGGGGACAGGCCGCCCTACAATGAGCAGTTCTTC.

V usage is TRBV5-1 and J usage is TRBJ1-1; D not resolved. Germline V gene sequence: CDR1 SGHRS, CDR2 YFSETQ. Between the trimmed V and J ends, which lost 3 bases and 6 bases, there was a span of 15 bases. The CDR3 loop spans 14 amino acids. This CDR3 reads CASSSRRGSAEAFF. The CDR3 nucleotides are TGCGCCAGCAGCTCCCGCCGAGGGAGCGCTGAAGCTTTCTTT.

The genes are TRBV4-1 and TRBJ2-2, with TRBD1 as a possible D gene (6 bases). The CDR3 totals 17 residues. Germline values: CDR1 MGHRA, CDR2 YSYEKL. The V gene lost 0 bases and the J gene lost 5 bases, with 16 bases spanning the gap. Written as DNA, the CDR3 is TGCGCCAGCAGCCAAGAAGGTTTTCAGGGGAAGACCGGGGAGCTGTTTTTT. This gives the protein CASSQEGFQGKTGELFF.

The rearrangement uses TRBV29-1 and TRBJ2-5; 7 bases line up with TRBD1. Germline CDR1 reads SQVTM; CDR2 reads ANQGSEA. The trim removed 3 bases at V and 4 bases at J, leaving 14 bases unmatched. The CDR3 is made up of 16 amino acids. CDR3 DNA sequence: TGCAGCGTTGAGGACGGGACAGAGGGGGTCTTAGAGACCCAGTACTTC. It yields the protein CSVEDGTEGVLETQYF.

The rearrangement joins TRBV10-1 to TRBJ1-1; TRBD1 is a possible D gene (5 bases). Germline V CDR1 and CDR2: WNHNN, SYGVQD (reference sequence). V lost 8 bases and J 4 bases, leaving 14 bases between the germline ends. The CDR3 contains 13 residues. The CDR3 here is CASGPFRGTEAFF. Here the CDR3 DNA reads TGCGCCAGCGGTCCCTTTAGGGGCACTGAAGCTTTCTTT.

The chain links TRBV19 to TRBJ1-1; 7 nucleotides line up with TRBD1. The CDR3 has 14 amino acids. CDR1 is LNHDA, CDR2 SQIVND, per germline (reference sequence). Germline trimming cut 5 bases from V and 5 bases from J; bases unmatched to any gene: 8. The CDR3 protein is CASSSDRTRTEAFF. The CDR3 nucleotides read TGTGCCAGTAGTTCGGACAGGACGAGGACTGAAGCTTTCTTT.